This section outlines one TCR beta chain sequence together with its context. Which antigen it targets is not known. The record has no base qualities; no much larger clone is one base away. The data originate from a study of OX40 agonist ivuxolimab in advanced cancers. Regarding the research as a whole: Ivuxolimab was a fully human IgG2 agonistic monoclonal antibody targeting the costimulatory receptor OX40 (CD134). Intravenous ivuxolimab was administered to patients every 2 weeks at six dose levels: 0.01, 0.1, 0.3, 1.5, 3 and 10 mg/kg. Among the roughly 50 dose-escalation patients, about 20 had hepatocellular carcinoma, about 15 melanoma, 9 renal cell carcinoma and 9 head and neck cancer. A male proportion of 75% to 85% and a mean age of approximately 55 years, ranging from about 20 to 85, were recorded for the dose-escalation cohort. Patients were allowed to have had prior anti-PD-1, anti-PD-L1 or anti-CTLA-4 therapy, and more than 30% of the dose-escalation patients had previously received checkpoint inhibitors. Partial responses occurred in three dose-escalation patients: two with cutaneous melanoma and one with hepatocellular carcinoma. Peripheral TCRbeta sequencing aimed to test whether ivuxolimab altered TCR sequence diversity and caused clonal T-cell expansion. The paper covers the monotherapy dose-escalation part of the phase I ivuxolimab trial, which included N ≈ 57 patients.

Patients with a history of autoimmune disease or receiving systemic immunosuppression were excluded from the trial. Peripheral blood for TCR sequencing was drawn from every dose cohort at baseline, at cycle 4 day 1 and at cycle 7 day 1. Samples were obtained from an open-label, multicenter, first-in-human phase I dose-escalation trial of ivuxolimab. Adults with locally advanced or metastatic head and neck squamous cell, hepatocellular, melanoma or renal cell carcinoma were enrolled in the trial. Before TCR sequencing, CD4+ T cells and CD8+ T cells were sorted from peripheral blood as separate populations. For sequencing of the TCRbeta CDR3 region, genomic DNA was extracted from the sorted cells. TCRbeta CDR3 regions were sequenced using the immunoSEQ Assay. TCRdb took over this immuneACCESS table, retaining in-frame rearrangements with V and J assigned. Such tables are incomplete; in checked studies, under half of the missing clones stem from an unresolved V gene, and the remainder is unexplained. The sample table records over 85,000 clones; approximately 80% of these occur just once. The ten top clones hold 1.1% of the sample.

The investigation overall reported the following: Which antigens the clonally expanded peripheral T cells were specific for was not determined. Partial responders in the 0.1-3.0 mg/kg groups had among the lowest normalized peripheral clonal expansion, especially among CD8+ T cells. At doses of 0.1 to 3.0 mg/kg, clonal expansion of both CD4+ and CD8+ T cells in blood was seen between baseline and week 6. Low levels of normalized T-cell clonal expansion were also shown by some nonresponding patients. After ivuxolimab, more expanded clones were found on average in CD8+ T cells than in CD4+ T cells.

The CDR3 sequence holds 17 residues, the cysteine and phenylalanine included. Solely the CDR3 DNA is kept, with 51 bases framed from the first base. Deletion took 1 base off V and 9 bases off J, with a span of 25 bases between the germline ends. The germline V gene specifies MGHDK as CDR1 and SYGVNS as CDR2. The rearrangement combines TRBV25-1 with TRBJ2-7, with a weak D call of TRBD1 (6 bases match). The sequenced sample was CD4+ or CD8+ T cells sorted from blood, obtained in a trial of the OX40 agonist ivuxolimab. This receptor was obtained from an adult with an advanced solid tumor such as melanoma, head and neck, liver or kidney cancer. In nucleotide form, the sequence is TGTGCCAGCAGTGAATGGGGGCCTGGGGGAAGTCCGAGAGGGCAGTACTTC. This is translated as CASSEWGPGGSPRGQYF.